The clone carrying this T cell receptor (beta chain) came up a few times. Its antigen is unidentified. TCRdb passed the RT-PCR reads through MiXCR, listing each CDR3 protein once. The top ten hold about 26% of the sample, which has about 190,000 distinct CDR3 sequences, around an eighth seen once. These data belong to a study of response to subunit inactivated influenza vaccine. The CDR3 spans 16 residues. Germline V gene lookup returns CDR1 MDHEN and CDR2 SYDVKM. Trimming removed 5 bases at V and 1 base at J, with 14 bases between. The study's findings and limits: Each seasonal influenza vaccination recruits few new T cells, the authors suggested.

The gene calls are TRBV28 and TRBJ2-2, with D possibly TRBD1 on 5 matching bases. The sequencing used CD8+ T cells sorted from PBMCs, collected 5 to 6 days after vaccination. This TCR derives from a man aged 50 to 59 who received an inactivated influenza vaccine. CDR3 sequence reads: CASSPPTGQNTGELFF. CDR3 nucleotide sequence: TGTGCCAGCAGTCCGCCCACAGGTCAGAACACCGGGGAGCTGTTTTTT.